This is a list of T cell receptor beta chains from one sample in a study of beta chain features in type 1 diabetes. Here immunoSEQ multiplex PCR was the method, and the copy in TCRdb shows in-frame clones only, minus some. In the table there are about 160,000 clones, about 7.9% of which are singletons. Sequenced material: central memory CD4+ T cells from blood. All receptors come from a man between 18 and 29 years old with type 1 diabetes. CDR3s leave out the opening cysteine and the closing phenylalanine or tryptophan. The order of the fields is CDR3 protein, J gene, clone size, V gene. Clone size appears in some rows only: once, few, many, or a class for an expanded clone.

CDR3 protein: ASSYGGGGQETQY
J gene: TRBJ2-5
clone size: many
V gene: TRBV28

CDR3 protein: ASSQQGSGANVLT
J gene: TRBJ2-6
clone size: few
V gene: TRBV4-3

CDR3 protein: ASSQAAEGGEQF
J gene: TRBJ2-1
clone size: NA
V gene: TRBV5-4

CDR3 protein: AISDAQGALTEAF
J gene: TRBJ1-1
clone size: NA
V gene: TRBV10-3

CDR3 protein: ASIGGGSHTGELF
J gene: TRBJ2-2
clone size: many
V gene: TRBV5-6

CDR3 protein: ASSISGRWSNQPQH
J gene: TRBJ1-5
clone size: few
V gene: TRBV19

CDR3 protein: ASSTQGTYEQY
J gene: TRBJ2-7
clone size: few
V gene: TRBV19

CDR3 protein: ASSLAAGAYEQY
J gene: TRBJ2-7
clone size: few
V gene: TRBV7-2

CDR3 protein: ASSRNPGYEQY
J gene: TRBJ2-7
clone size: NA
V gene: TRBV7-2

CDR3 protein: ASSLRGRGKGAEAF
J gene: TRBJ1-1
clone size: NA
V gene: TRBV5-1

CDR3 protein: ASREEDYEQY
J gene: TRBJ2-7
clone size: many
V gene: TRBV5-8

CDR3 protein: ASSSDSSPIQY
J gene: TRBJ2-4
clone size: NA
V gene: TRBV5-6

CDR3 protein: ASSLYRGTAF
J gene: TRBJ1-1
clone size: NA
V gene: TRBV7-2

CDR3 protein: ASSLGREETQY
J gene: TRBJ2-5
clone size: NA
V gene: TRBV5-1

CDR3 protein: AWSVRGSNQPQH
J gene: TRBJ1-5
clone size: few
V gene: TRBV30

CDR3 protein: ASSSQGGGPYNEQF
J gene: TRBJ2-1
clone size: few
V gene: TRBV5-4

CDR3 protein: ASSPSGGLPQETQY
J gene: TRBJ2-5
clone size: NA
V gene: TRBV25-1